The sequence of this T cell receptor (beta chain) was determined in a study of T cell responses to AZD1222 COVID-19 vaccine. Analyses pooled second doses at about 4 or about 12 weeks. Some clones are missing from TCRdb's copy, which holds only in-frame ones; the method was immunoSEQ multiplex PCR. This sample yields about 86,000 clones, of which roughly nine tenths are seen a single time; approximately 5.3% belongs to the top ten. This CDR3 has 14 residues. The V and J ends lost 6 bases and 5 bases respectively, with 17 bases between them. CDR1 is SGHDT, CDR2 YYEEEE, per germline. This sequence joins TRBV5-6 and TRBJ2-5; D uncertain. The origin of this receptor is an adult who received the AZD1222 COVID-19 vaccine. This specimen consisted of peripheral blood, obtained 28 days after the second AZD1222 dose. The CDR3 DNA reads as TGTGCCAGCACCCGACCCCAAAACCCCGAGACCCAGTACTTC. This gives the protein CASTRPQNPETQYF.